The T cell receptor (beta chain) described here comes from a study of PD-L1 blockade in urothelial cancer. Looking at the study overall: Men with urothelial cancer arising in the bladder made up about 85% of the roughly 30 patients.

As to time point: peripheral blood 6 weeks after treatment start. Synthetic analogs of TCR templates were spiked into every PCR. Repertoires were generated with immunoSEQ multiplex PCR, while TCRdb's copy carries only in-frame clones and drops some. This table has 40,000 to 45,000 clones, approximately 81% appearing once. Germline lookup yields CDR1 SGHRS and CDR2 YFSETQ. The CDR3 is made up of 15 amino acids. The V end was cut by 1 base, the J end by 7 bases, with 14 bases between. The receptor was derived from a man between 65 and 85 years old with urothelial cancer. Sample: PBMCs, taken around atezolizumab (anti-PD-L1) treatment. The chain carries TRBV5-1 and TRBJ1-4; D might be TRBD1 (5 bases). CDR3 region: CASSLNSGRAEKLFF. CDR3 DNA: TGCGCCAGCAGCTTGAATAGTGGCAGGGCTGAAAAACTGTTTTTT.